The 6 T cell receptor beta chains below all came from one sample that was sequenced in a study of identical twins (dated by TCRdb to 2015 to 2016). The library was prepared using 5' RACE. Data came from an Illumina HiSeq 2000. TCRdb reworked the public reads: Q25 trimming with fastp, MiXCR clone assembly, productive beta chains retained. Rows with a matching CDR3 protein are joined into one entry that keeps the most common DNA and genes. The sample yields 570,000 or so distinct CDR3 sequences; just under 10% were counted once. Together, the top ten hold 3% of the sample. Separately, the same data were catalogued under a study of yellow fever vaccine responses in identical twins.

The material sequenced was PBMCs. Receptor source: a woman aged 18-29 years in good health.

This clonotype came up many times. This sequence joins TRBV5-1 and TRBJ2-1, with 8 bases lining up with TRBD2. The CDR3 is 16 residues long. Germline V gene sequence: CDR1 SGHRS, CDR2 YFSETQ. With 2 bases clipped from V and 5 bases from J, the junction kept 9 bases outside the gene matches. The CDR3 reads CASSFSGIYGNNEQFF. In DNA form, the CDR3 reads TGCGCCAGCAGCTTTAGCGGGATTTATGGGAACAATGAGCAGTTCTTC.

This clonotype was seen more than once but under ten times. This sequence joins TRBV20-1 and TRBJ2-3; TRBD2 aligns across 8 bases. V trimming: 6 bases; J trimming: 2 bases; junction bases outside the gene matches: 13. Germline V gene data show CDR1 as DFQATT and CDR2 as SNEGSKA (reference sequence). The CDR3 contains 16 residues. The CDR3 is CSARSPRRGDTDTQYF. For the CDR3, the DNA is TGCAGTGCAAGGAGCCCCAGGCGGGGGGACACAGATACGCAGTATTTT.

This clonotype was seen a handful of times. In nucleotides, the CDR3 is TGTGCCAGCTCACCACCGGGACAGGGACGGTATGGCTACACCTTC. This translates into CASSPPGQGRYGYTF. This chain links TRBV18 with TRBJ1-2, with 9 nucleotides matching TRBD1. This CDR3 has 15 residues. Germline V gene data show CDR1 as KGHSH and CDR2 as LQKENI. V shed 0 bases and J 5 bases; nucleotides not matched to a gene: 4.

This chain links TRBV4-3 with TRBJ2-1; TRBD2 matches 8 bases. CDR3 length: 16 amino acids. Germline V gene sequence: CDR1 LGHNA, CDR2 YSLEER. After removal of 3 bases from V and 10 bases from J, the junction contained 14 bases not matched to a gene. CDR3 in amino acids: CASSQDPRLAIGEQFF. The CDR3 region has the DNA TGCGCCAGCAGCCAGGACCCCAGACTAGCGATAGGAGAGCAGTTCTTC.

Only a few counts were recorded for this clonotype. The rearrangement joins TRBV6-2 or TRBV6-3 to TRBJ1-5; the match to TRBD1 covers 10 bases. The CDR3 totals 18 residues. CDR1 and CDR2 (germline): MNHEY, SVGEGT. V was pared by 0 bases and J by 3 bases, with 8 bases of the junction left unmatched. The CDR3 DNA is TGTGCCAGCAGTTACTCGAGGCTTGGGACAGGGGTCAATCAGCCCCAGCATTTT. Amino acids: CASSYSRLGTGVNQPQHF.

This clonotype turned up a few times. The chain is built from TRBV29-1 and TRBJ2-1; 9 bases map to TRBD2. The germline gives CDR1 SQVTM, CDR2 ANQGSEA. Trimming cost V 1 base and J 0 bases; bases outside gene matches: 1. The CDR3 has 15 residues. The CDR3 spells CSVEGSGSSYNEQFF. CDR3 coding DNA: TGCAGCGTTGAAGGTAGCGGGAGCTCCTACAATGAGCAGTTCTTC.